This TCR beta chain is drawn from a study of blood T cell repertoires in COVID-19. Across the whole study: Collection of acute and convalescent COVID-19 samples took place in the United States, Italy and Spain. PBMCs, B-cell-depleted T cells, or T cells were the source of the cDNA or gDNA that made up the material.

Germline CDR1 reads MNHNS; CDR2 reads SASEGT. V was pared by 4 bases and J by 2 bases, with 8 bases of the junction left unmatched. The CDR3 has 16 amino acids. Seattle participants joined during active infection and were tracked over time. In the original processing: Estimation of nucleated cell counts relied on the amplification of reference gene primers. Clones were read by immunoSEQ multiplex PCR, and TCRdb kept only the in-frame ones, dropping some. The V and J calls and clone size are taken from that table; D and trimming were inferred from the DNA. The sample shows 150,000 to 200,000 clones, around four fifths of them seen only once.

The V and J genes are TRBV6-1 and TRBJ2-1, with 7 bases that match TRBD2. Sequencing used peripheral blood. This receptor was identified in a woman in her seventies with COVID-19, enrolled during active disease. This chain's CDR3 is CASSGVSGKTYNEQFF. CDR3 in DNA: TGTGCCAGCAGTGGGGTCAGCGGGAAAACCTACAATGAGCAGTTCTTC.